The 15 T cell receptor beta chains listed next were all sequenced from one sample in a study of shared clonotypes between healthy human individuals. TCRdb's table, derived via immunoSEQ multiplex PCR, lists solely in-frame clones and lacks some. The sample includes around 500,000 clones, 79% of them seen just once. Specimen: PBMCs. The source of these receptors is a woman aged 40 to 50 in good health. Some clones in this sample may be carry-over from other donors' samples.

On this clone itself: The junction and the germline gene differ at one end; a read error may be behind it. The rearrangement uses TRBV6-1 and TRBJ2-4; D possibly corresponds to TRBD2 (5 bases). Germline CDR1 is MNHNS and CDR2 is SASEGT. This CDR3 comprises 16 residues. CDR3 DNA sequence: TGTGCCAGCAGGGAAGGACTCCAAAGGGCCAAAAACATTCAGTACTTC. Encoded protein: CASREGLQRAKNIQYF.

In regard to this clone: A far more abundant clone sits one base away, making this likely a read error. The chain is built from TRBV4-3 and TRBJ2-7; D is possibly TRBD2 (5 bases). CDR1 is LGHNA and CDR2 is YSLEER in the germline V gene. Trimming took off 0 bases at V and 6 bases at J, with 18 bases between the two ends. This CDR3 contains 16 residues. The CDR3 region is CASSQDYSSPTPEQYF. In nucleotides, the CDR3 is TGCGCCAGCAGCCAAGATTATTCTAGCCCTACACCCGAGCAGTACTTC.

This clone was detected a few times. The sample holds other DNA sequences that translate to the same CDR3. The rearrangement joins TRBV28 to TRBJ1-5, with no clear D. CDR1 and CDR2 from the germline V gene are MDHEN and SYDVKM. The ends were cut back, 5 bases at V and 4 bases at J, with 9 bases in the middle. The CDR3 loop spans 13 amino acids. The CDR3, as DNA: TGTGCCAGCAGTCCGGGAGCAAATCAGCCCCAGCATTTT. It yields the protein CASSPGANQPQHF.

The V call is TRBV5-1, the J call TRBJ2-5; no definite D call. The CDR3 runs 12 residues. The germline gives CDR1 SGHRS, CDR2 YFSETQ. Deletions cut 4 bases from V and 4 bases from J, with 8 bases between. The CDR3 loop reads CASSGRVETQYF. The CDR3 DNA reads TGCGCCAGCAGCGGCCGGGTAGAGACCCAGTACTTC.

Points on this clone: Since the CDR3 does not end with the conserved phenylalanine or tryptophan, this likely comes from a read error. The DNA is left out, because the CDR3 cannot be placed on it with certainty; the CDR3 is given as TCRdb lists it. The CDR3 here is CASSSQNTGG. The J gene is TRBJ2-7, the V gene TRBV6-7; the DNA was not used to check the table's D call, TRBD2. TRBV6-7 is an ORF for which the function is uncertain. A total of 10 residues make up the CDR3, ends included.

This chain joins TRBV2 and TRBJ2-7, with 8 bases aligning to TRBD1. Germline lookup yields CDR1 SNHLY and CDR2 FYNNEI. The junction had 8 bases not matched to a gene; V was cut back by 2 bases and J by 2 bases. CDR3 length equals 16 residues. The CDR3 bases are TGTGCCAGCAGTGAATGGGGTCAGGGGGCGACCTACGAGCAGTACTTC. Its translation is CASSEWGQGATYEQYF.

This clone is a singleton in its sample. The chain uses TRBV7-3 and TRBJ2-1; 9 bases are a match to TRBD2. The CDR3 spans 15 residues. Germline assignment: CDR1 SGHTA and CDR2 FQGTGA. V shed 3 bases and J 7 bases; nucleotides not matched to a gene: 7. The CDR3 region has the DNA TGTGCCAGCAGCTTGGATAGCGGGAGTTGGAATGAGCAGTTCTTC. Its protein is CASSLDSGSWNEQFF.

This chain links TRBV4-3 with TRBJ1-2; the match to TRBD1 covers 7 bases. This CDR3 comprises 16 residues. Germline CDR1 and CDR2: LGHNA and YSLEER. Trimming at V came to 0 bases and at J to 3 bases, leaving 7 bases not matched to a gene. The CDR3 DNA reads TGCGCCAGCAGCCAAGAGGCGAGGGGGCGGGACTATGGCTACACCTTC. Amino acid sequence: CASSQEARGRDYGYTF.

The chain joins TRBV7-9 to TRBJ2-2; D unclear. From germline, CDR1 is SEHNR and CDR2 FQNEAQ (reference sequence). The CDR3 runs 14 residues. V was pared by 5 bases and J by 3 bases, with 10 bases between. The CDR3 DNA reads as TGTGCCAGCAGCCTAAAGATAGACACCGGGGAGCTGTTTTTT. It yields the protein CASSLKIDTGELFF.

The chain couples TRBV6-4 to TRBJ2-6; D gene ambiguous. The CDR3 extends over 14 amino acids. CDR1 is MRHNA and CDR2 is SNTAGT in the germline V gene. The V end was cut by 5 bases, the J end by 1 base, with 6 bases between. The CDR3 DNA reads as TGTGCCAGCAGTCGCACGTCTGGGGCCAACGTCCTGACTTTC. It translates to CASSRTSGANVLTF.

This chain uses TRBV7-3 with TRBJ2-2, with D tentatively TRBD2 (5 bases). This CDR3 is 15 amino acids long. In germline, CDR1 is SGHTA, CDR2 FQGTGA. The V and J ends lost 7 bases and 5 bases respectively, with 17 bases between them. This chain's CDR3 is CASKEAGGGTGELFF. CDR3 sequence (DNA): TGTGCCAGCAAGGAGGCAGGAGGTGGGACCGGGGAGCTGTTTTTT.

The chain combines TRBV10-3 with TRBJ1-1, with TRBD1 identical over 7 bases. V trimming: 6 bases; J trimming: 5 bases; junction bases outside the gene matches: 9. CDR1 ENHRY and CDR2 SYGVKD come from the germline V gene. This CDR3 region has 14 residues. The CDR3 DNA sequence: TGTGCCATCAGGAAGACAGGGCTGGGGACTGAAGCTTTCTTT. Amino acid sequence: CAIRKTGLGTEAFF.

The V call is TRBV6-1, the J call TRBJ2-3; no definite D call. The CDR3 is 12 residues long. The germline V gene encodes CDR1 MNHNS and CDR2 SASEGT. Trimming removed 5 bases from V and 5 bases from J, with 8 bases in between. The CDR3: CASSRSQDTQYF. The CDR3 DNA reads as TGTGCCAGCAGTCGATCTCAAGATACGCAGTATTTT.

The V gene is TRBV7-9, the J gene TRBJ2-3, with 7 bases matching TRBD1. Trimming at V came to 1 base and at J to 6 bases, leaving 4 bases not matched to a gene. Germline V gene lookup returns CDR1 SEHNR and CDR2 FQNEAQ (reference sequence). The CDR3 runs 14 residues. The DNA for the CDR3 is TGTGCCAGCAGCTTAGGGACAGGAGGTGATACGCAGTATTTT. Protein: CASSLGTGGDTQYF.

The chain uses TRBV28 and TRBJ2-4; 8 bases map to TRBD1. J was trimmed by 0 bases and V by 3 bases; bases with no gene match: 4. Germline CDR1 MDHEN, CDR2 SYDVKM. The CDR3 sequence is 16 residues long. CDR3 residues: CASSFGQGIAKNIQYF. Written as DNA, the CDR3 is TGTGCCAGCAGTTTTGGACAGGGAATAGCCAAAAACATTCAGTACTTC. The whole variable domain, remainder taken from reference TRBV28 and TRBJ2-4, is DVKVTQSSRYLVKRTGEKVFLECVQDMDHENMFWYRQDPGLGLRLIYFSYDVKMKEKGDIPEGYSVSREKKERFSLILESASTNQTSMYLCASSFGQGIAKNIQYFGAGTRLSVL.